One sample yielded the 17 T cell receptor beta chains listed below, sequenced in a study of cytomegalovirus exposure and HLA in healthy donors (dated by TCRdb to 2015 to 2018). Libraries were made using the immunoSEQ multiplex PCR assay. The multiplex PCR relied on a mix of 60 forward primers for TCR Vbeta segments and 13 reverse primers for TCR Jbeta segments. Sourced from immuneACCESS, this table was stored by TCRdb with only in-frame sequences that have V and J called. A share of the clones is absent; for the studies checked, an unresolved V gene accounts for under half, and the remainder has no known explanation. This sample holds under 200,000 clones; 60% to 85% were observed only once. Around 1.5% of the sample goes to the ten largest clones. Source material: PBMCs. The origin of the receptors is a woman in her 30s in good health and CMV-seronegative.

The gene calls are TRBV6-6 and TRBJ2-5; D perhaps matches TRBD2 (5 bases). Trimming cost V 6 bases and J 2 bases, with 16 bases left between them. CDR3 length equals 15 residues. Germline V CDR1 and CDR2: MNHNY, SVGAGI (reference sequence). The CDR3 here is CASSLTWTGQETQYF. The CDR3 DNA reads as TGTGCCAGCAGCCTCACCTGGACTGGTCAAGAGACCCAGTACTTC.

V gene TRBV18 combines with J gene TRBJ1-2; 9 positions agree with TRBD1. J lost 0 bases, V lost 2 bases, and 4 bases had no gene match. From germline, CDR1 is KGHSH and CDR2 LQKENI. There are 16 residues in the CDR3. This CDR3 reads CASSPGTGSANYGYTF. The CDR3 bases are TGTGCCAGCTCACCAGGGACAGGGTCTGCTAACTATGGCTACACCTTC.

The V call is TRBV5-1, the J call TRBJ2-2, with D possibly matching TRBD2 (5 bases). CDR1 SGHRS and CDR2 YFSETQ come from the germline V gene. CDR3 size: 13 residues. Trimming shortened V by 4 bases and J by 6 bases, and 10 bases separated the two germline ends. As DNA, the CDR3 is TGCGCCAGCAGCCGTGAGGGCCCCGGGGAGCTGTTTTTT. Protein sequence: CASSREGPGELFF.

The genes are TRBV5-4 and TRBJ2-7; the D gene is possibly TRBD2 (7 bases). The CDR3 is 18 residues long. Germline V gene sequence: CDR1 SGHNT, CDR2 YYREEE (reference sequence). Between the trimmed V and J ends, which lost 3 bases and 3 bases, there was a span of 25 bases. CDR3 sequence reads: CASSSGGGPTGPLYEQYF. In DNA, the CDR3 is TGTGCCAGCAGCTCTGGGGGGGGCCCGACAGGACCACTCTACGAGCAGTACTTC.

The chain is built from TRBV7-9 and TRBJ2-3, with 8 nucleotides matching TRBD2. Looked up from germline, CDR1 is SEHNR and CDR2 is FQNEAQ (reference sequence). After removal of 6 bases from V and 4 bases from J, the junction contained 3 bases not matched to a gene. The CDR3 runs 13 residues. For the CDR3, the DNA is TGTGCCAGCAGTCGGGGGGGAGCAGATACGCAGTATTTT. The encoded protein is CASSRGGADTQYF.

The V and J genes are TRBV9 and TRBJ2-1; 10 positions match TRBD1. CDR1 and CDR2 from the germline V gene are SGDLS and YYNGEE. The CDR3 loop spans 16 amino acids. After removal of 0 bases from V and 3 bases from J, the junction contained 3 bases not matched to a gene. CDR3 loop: CASSVDDRGLYNEQFF. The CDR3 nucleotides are TGTGCCAGCAGCGTAGATGACAGGGGGCTCTACAATGAGCAGTTCTTC. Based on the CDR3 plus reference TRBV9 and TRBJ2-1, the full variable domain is DSGVTQTPKHLITATGQRVTLRCSPRSGDLSVYWYQQSLDQGLQFLIQYYNGEERAKGNILERFSAQQFPDLHSELNLSSLELGDSALYFCASSVDDRGLYNEQFFGPGTRLTVL.

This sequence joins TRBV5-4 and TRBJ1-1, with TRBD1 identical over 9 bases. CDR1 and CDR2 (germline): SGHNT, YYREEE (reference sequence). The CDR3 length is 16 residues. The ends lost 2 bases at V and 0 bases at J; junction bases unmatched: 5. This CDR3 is CASSFGQGQMNTEAFF. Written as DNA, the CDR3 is TGTGCCAGCAGCTTCGGACAGGGGCAGATGAACACTGAAGCTTTCTTT.

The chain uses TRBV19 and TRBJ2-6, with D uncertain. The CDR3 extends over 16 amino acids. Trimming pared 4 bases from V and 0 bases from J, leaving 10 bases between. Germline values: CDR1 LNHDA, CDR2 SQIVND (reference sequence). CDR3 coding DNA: TGTGCCAGTAGTACTTTCTTTATCTCTGGGGCCAACGTCCTGACTTTC. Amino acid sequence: CASSTFFISGANVLTF.

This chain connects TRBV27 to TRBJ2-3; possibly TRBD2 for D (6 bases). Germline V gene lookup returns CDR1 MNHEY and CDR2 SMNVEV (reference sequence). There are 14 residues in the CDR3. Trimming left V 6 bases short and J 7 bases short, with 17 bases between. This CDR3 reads CASRPGDGGNTQYF. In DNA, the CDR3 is TGTGCCAGCAGACCCGGGGACGGCGGGAATACGCAGTATTTT.

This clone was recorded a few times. The CDR3 sequence: CASSELGGKYF. In DNA form, the CDR3 reads TGCGCCAGCAGTGAGCTGGGGGGGAAGTACTTC. The J gene is TRBJ2-5, the V gene TRBV10-2; TRBD2 agrees at 7 bases. Germline CDR1 and CDR2: WSHSY and SAAADI. The CDR3 has 11 amino acids. The J segment lost 12 bases and the V segment lost 2 bases, leaving 3 bases of the junction unmatched.

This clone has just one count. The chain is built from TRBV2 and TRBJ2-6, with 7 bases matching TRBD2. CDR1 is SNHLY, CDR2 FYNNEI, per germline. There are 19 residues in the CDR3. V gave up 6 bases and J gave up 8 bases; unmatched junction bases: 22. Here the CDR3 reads CASRSPPGRDRLSPNVLTF. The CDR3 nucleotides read TGTGCCAGCAGATCCCCCCCAGGGAGGGACCGCCTCTCACCCAACGTCCTGACTTTC.

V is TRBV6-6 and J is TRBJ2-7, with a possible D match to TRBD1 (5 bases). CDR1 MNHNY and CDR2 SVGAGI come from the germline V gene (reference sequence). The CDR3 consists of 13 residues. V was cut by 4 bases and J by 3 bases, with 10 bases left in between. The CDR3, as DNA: TGTGCCAGCAGTTTTAGACAGAACTACGAGCAGTACTTC. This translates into CASSFRQNYEQYF.

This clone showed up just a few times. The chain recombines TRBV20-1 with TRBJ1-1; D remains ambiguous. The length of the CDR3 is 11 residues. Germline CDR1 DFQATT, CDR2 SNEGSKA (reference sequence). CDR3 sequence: CTLSVNTEAFF. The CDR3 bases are TGCACTCTTTCAGTGAACACTGAAGCTTTCTTT.

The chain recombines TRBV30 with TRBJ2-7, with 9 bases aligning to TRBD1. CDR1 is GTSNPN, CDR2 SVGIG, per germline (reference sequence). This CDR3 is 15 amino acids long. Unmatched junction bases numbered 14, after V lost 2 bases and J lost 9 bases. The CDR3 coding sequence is TGTGCCTGGAGTTATCCGGGACAGGGTTTTTTAGGGCAGTACTTC. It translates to CAWSYPGQGFLGQYF.

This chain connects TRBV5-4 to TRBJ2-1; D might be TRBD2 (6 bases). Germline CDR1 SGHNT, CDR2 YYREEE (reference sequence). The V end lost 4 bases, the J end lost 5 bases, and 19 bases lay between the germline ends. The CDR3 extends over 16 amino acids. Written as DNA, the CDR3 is TGTGCCAGCAGCGCTGGAGGGAGATATTCCCACAATGAGCAGTTCTTC. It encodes CASSAGGRYSHNEQFF. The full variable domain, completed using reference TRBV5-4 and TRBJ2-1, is ETGVTQSPTHLIKTRGQQVTLRCSSQSGHNTVSWYQQALGQGPQFIFQYYREEENGRGNFPPRFSGLQFPNYSSELNVNALELDDSALYLCASSAGGRYSHNEQFFGPGTRLTVL.

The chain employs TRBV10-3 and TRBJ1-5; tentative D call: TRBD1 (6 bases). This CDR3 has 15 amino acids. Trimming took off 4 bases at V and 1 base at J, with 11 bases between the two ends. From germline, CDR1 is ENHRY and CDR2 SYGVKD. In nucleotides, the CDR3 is TGTGCCATCAGTGCCGCGGGGGCCAGCAATCAGCCCCAGCATTTT. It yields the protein CAISAAGASNQPQHF.

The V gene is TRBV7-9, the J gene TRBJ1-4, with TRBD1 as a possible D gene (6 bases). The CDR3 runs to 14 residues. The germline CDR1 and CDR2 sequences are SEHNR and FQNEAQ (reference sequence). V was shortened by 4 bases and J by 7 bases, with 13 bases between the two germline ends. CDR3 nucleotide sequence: TGTGCCAGCAGCTCTTCGACAGGTGGTGAAAAACTGTTTTTT. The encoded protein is CASSSSTGGEKLFF.